This note documents a single TCR beta chain sequence. The antigen is undetermined. There are 13 residues in the CDR3. Trimming took 5 bases from V and 1 from J, leaving 11 bases between them. Germline CDR1 reads GTSNPN; CDR2 reads SVGIG (reference sequence). These data are taken from a study of OX40 agonist ivuxolimab in advanced cancers. Looking at the study overall: From roughly 23 to 90 years was the age range, with a mean of about 54 years, and approximately 84% were male.

General study results and limits: Researchers report that CD8+ T cells had, on average, more expanded clones than CD4+. Those patients achieving a partial response at 0.1-3.0 mg/kg showed among the lowest clonal expansion.

TCRdb keeps only in-frame clones here, not all; method: immunoSEQ multiplex PCR. This table has over 85,000 clones, over 85% appearing once. The chain links TRBV30 to TRBJ1-1, with D possibly being TRBD1 (5 bases). The sequences come from CD4+ or CD8+ T cells sorted from blood, collected in a trial of the OX40 agonist ivuxolimab. The sequence derives from an adult with an advanced solid tumor such as melanoma, head and neck, liver or kidney cancer. The CDR3 nucleotides read TGTGCCTGGGGTCGACAGCAGAACACTGAAGCTTTCTTT. Translated: CAWGRQQNTEAFF.